Below, 6 T cell receptor beta chains from the same sample are listed, as sequenced in a study of Tregs in tolerant kidney transplant recipients. This table comes from immunoSEQ multiplex PCR, and its TCRdb copy is limited to in-frame clones, with some not included. The sample carries about 88,000 clones, around 90% recorded once. Material for sequencing was CD8+ T cells from blood. The receptors shown here come from a human donor in good health.

The chain joins TRBV9 to TRBJ1-3; TRBD1 is a possible D gene (5 bases). Trimming shortened V by 0 bases and J by 2 bases, and 15 bases separated the two germline ends. The CDR3 loop spans 17 amino acids. Germline CDR1 is SGDLS and CDR2 is YYNGEE. CDR3: CASSVGSDGTTGNTIYF. CDR3 nucleotides: TGTGCCAGCAGCGTAGGATCAGATGGGACTACTGGAAACACCATATATTTT. The full variable domain, with the rest looked up from reference TRBV9 and TRBJ1-3, is DSGVTQTPKHLITATGQRVTLRCSPRSGDLSVYWYQQSLDQGLQFLIQYYNGEERAKGNILERFSAQQFPDLHSELNLSSLELGDSALYFCASSVGSDGTTGNTIYFGEGSWLTVV.

The chain joins TRBV6-1 to TRBJ2-1, with 11 bases that match TRBD2. CDR3 length: 14 residues. Germline V CDR1 and CDR2: MNHNS, SASEGT. V shed 10 bases, J shed 4 bases, and the junction held 6 bases outside the gene matches. The CDR3 sequence: CATTTSGDYNEQFF. CDR3 DNA sequence: TGTGCCACCACGACTAGCGGGGATTACAATGAGCAGTTCTTC.

The chain links TRBV4-1 to TRBJ2-7, with 10 bases lining up with TRBD2. J was trimmed by 2 bases and V by 1 base; bases with no gene match: 2. Per the germline V gene, CDR1 is MGHRA and CDR2 is YSYEKL. The CDR3 consists of 15 residues. The CDR3 loop reads CASSQGLAGAYEQYF. CDR3 nucleotides: TGCGCCAGCAGCCAAGGGCTAGCGGGAGCCTACGAGCAGTACTTC.

V usage is TRBV5-1 and J usage is TRBJ1-3; D is undetermined. CDR1 and CDR2 from the germline V gene are SGHRS and YFSETQ. Trimming left V 5 bases short and J 2 bases short, with 8 bases between. The CDR3 extends over 13 amino acids. This CDR3 is CASRVIPGNTIYF. The CDR3 DNA follows: TGCGCCAGCAGAGTTATACCTGGAAACACCATATATTTT.

This rearrangement joins TRBV18 to TRBJ1-1, with D unresolved. The germline gives CDR1 KGHSH, CDR2 LQKENI. Trimming left V 0 bases short and J 6 bases short, with 11 bases between. This CDR3 is built from 14 residues. The CDR3 coding sequence is TGTGCCAGCTCACCACCCCAGAGGGTTGCTGAAGCTTTCTTT. It yields the protein CASSPPQRVAEAFF.

J is TRBJ2-3 and V is TRBV2; D is unclear. The CDR3 is made up of 13 amino acids. CDR1 and CDR2 (germline): SNHLY, FYNNEI. The V gene lost 3 bases and the J gene lost 0 bases, with 4 bases spanning the gap. The CDR3 DNA is TGTGCCAGCAGTGACCCTAGCACAGATACGCAGTATTTT. Translation gives CASSDPSTDTQYF.